Following are 12 T cell receptor beta chains from one sample sequenced in a study of low-dose radiotherapy and immunotherapy resistance in tumors. Alpha and beta chains were covered, as first-strand cDNA relied on TRAV- and TRBV-specific primers. A constant-region primer paired with the V-primer adapter amplified TCRs over 20 PCR cycles. Via MiXCR, TCRdb re-called the reads, giving one row per CDR3 protein. The profile shows tens of thousands of distinct CDR3 sequences, 20% to 25% of them singletons. Time point meaning: after trial treatment. Noted treatment: LDRT plus nivolumab, ipilimumab, low-dose cyclophosphamide and aspirin (RACIN trial). This sample comprised PBMCs, obtained after low-dose radiotherapy plus immunotherapy. These receptors were obtained from a male donor with prostate cancer.

This clonotype was observed at least ten times. The chain couples TRBV29-1 to TRBJ2-3, with TRBD1 matching over 11 bases. The CDR3 extends over 14 amino acids. J lost 8 bases, V lost 2 bases, and 6 bases had no gene match. Germline V lookup: CDR1 SQVTM, CDR2 ANQGSEA. The CDR3 region has the DNA TGCAGCGTTGAAAAGGGGACAGGGGGTGGTACGCAGTATTTT. Translation: CSVEKGTGGGTQYF.

Ten or more counts support this clonotype. The chain couples TRBV29-1 to TRBJ2-1; 12 nucleotides align to TRBD2. The CDR3 runs 14 residues. The germline V gene encodes CDR1 SQVTM and CDR2 ANQGSEA. J was trimmed by 4 bases and V by 4 bases; bases with no gene match: 2. The CDR3 DNA sequence: TGCAGCGTTGTAGGACTAGCGGGGTACAATGAGCAGTTCTTC. It is translated as CSVVGLAGYNEQFF.

This clonotype was found many times. V is TRBV5-8 and J is TRBJ2-1; no firm D call. V was trimmed by 6 bases and J by 10 bases, leaving 14 bases between them. The CDR3 runs 12 residues. Germline CDR1 SGHTS, CDR2 YDEGEE. The CDR3 DNA is TGTGCCAGCACCTTATACGAGATCGAGCAGTTCTTC. Translation: CASTLYEIEQFF.

The chain employs TRBV30 and TRBJ2-2; possibly TRBD1 for D (6 bases). The germline gives CDR1 GTSNPN, CDR2 SVGIG (reference sequence). CDR3 length equals 16 residues. Trimming removed 0 bases at V and 2 bases at J, with 13 bases between. The CDR3 protein is CAWSVLVGANTGELFF. The CDR3 bases are TGTGCCTGGAGTGTACTGGTGGGGGCCAACACCGGGGAGCTGTTTTTT.

Relative to its sample, this clonotype is medium-sized. The chain combines TRBV10-3 with TRBJ2-3; D unresolved. The V gene lost 5 bases and the J gene lost 2 bases, with 5 bases spanning the gap. The CDR3 sequence is 12 residues long. The germline V gene encodes CDR1 ENHRY and CDR2 SYGVKD. Here the CDR3 DNA reads TGTGCCATCAGTAACCCCACAGATACGCAGTATTTT. Translated: CAISNPTDTQYF.

This clonotype was counted many times. The chain uses TRBV7-9 and TRBJ1-5; unclear D gene. The CDR3 sequence is 14 residues long. Germline V gene sequence: CDR1 SEHNR, CDR2 FQNEAQ (reference sequence). V lost 2 bases to trimming and J lost 0 bases, with 5 bases between them. CDR3 sequence reads: CASSLTDSNQPQHF. The DNA for the CDR3 is TGTGCCAGCAGCTTAACAGATAGCAATCAGCCCCAGCATTTT.

The rearrangement uses TRBV7-6 and TRBJ2-7; the match to TRBD1 covers 9 bases. Losses at the gene ends were 5 bases for V and 2 bases for J; bases not matched to a gene: 7. This CDR3 is 15 amino acids long. From germline, CDR1 is SGHVS and CDR2 FNYEAQ. CDR3 amino acids: CASSTGQGSAYEQYF. Here the CDR3 DNA reads TGTGCCAGCAGCACCGGACAGGGGTCAGCCTACGAGCAGTACTTC.

The table lists this clonotype with many counts. The chain recombines TRBV6-2 or TRBV6-3 with TRBJ1-2, with TRBD1 matching over 9 bases. V shed 0 bases, J shed 5 bases, and the junction held 7 bases outside the gene matches. Germline values: CDR1 MNHEY, CDR2 SVGEGT. The CDR3 spans 16 residues. The CDR3 here is CASSYSGQGSWYGYTF. CDR3 sequence (DNA): TGTGCCAGCAGTTACTCGGGACAGGGATCTTGGTATGGCTACACCTTC.

This clonotype was counted only a few times. The chain recombines TRBV5-1 with TRBJ1-1; 8 bases fit TRBD1. Germline V gene data show CDR1 as SGHRS and CDR2 as YFSETQ. This CDR3 has 16 amino acids. V lost 0 bases and J lost 4; bases outside the gene matches: 8. The CDR3 DNA follows: TGCGCCAGCAGCTTGGCCGGACAGGGTCTGACCACTGAAGCTTTCTTT. Encoded protein: CASSLAGQGLTTEAFF.

This clonotype was observed many times. The rearrangement joins TRBV11-2 to TRBJ1-1, with D perhaps matching TRBD1 (5 bases). CDR3 length equals 14 residues. Trimming shortened V by 5 bases and J by 5 bases, and 15 bases separated the two germline ends. Germline CDR1 is SGHAT and CDR2 is FQNNGV. CDR3 DNA: TGTGCCAGCAGCGGCCGCGGGGGAGAGACTGAAGCTTTCTTT. This sequence encodes CASSGRGGETEAFF. The variable domain in full, completed from reference TRBV11-2 and TRBJ1-1, reads EAGVAQSPRYKIIEKRQSVAFWCNPISGHATLYWYQQILGQGPKLLIQFQNNGVVDDSQLPKDRFSAERLKGVDSTLKIQPAKLEDSAVYLCASSGRGGETEAFFGQGTRLTVV.

Ten or more counts support this clonotype. The chain is built from TRBV29-1 and TRBJ2-2, with 8 bases aligning to TRBD2. This CDR3 has 13 amino acids. Germline CDR1 and CDR2: SQVTM and ANQGSEA. The V gene end was trimmed by 5 bases and the J gene end by 2 bases; junction bases not matched to a gene: 1. CDR3 sequence (DNA): TGCAGCGTTAGCGGGGGAAACACCGGGGAGCTGTTTTTT. Residues: CSVSGGNTGELFF.

The chain recombines TRBV28 with TRBJ2-7; no clear D gene. Per the germline V gene, CDR1 is MDHEN and CDR2 is SYDVKM. This CDR3 is 15 amino acids long. V lost 5 bases and J 6 bases, leaving 20 bases between the germline ends. The CDR3 loop reads CASSPTGPNPIEQYF. CDR3 bases: TGTGCCAGCAGTCCGACCGGACCGAATCCTATCGAGCAGTACTTC. The full variable domain, its missing parts supplied by reference TRBV28 and TRBJ2-7, is DVKVTQSSRYLVKRTGEKVFLECVQDMDHENMFWYRQDPGLGLRLIYFSYDVKMKEKGDIPEGYSVSREKKERFSLILESASTNQTSMYLCASSPTGPNPIEQYFGPGTRLTVT.